The 25 T cell receptor beta chains given below trace back to one sample, sequenced in a study of blood T cells in healthy people across ages. A sample-barcoded 5' primer and a J-beta primer mix were used in a second PCR of roughly 7 to 12 cycles. TCRdb passed the 5' RACE reads through MiXCR, listing each CDR3 protein once. This table has about 800,000 distinct CDR3 sequences, about 45% appearing once. Material: blood. The receptors were sampled from a man of 80 years or more in good health.

This clonotype was seen at least ten times. V usage is TRBV7-3 and J usage is TRBJ2-1; TRBD2 agrees at 10 bases. From germline, CDR1 is SGHTA and CDR2 FQGTGA. Trimming at V came to 5 bases and at J to 6 bases, leaving 13 bases not matched to a gene. The CDR3 has 17 residues. Here the CDR3 reads CASSPLAGTSGVNEQFF. CDR3 in DNA: TGTGCCAGCAGCCCCCTGGCGGGAACTAGCGGGGTCAATGAGCAGTTCTTC. Full variable domain (outside the CDR3, taken from reference TRBV7-3 and TRBJ2-1): GAGVSQTPSNKVTEKGKYVELRCDPISGHTALYWYRQSLGQGPEFLIYFQGTGAADDSGLPNDRFFAVRPEGSVSTLKIQRTERGDSAVYLCASSPLAGTSGVNEQFFGPGTRLTVL.

This clonotype came up a few times. CDR3 sequence (DNA): TGTGCCAGCAGTTGGACAGGGGGGATAGAGACCCAGTACTTC. Translating gives CASSWTGGIETQYF. V usage is TRBV12-3 or TRBV12-4 and J usage is TRBJ2-5; 10 bases map to TRBD1. This CDR3 has 14 residues. Losses at the gene ends were 4 bases for V and 4 bases for J; bases not matched to a gene: 3.

This clonotype came up many times. The chain combines TRBV4-3 with TRBJ2-3; 15 nucleotides line up with TRBD2. Looked up from germline, CDR1 is LGHNA and CDR2 is YSLEER. This CDR3 has 16 residues. After removal of 2 bases from V and 5 bases from J, the junction contained 2 bases not matched to a gene. The CDR3 nucleotides read TGCGCCAGCAGCCAATGGACTAGCGGGAGGGAAGATACGCAGTATTTT. It codes for CASSQWTSGREDTQYF.

This chain links TRBV7-2 with TRBJ2-7; 10 nucleotides line up with TRBD1. In germline, CDR1 is SGHTA, CDR2 FQGNSA. With 5 bases clipped from V and 3 bases from J, the junction kept 7 bases outside the gene matches. The CDR3 contains 15 residues. CDR3 in amino acids: CASSPAGTGDYEQYF. DNA of the CDR3: TGTGCCAGCAGCCCGGCTGGGACAGGGGACTACGAGCAGTACTTC.

CDR3 protein: CSAGWGRGNEQYF. CDR3 nucleotides: TGCAGCGCAGGATGGGGGAGGGGAAACGAGCAGTACTTC. This chain connects TRBV29-1 to TRBJ2-7; TRBD2 matches 7 bases. This CDR3 is 13 amino acids long. Trimming cost V 7 bases and J 5 bases; bases outside gene matches: 11. Germline loops: CDR1 SQVTM, CDR2 ANQGSEA.

This rearrangement joins TRBV5-1 to TRBJ2-1; weak D call: TRBD1 (6 bases). The CDR3 is 14 amino acids. From germline, CDR1 is SGHRS and CDR2 YFSETQ. Trimming left V 4 bases short and J 6 bases short, with 14 bases between. CDR3 residues: CASSRRQGINEQFF. Written as DNA, the CDR3 is TGCGCCAGCAGCCGGCGGCAGGGGATCAATGAGCAGTTCTTC.

The V call is TRBV7-2, the J call TRBJ1-2; D possibly corresponds to TRBD1 (5 bases). Germline loops: CDR1 SGHTA, CDR2 FQGNSA. V gave up 5 bases and J gave up 7 bases, with 14 bases separating them. The CDR3 runs 13 residues. CDR3 nucleotides: TGTGCCAGCAGCGGCGGCAGGGATCGTGGCTACACCTTC. It translates to CASSGGRDRGYTF.

The chain recombines TRBV20-1 with TRBJ2-7, with 7 bases fitting TRBD1. V shed 6 bases, J shed 3 bases, and the junction held 20 bases outside the gene matches. The CDR3 is 17 residues long. Germline V lookup: CDR1 DFQATT, CDR2 SNEGSKA (reference sequence). In DNA, the CDR3 is TGCAGTGCCCGCCCTCCGGTTGCAGGGGGACCCGACTACGAGCAGTACTTC. This translates into CSARPPVAGGPDYEQYF.

The chain combines TRBV7-3 with TRBJ2-1; 9 nucleotides match TRBD1. Germline CDR1 SGHTA, CDR2 FQGTGA. Trimming cost V 5 bases and J 4 bases; bases outside gene matches: 9. The CDR3 extends over 16 amino acids. Here the CDR3 DNA reads TGTGCCAGCAGCCTACAGGGGGCGGGGCTTTACAATGAGCAGTTCTTC. Amino acids: CASSLQGAGLYNEQFF.

The chain is built from TRBV12-5 and TRBJ2-3; 10 bases are shared with TRBD1. The V gene end was trimmed by 6 bases and the J gene end by 6 bases; junction bases not matched to a gene: 6. Germline-derived CDR1 and CDR2 are LGHNT and FRNRAP. The CDR3 consists of 14 residues. The CDR3 sequence: CASGGQGVPDTQYF. DNA of the CDR3: TGTGCTAGTGGCGGACAGGGGGTACCGGATACGCAGTATTTT.

The rearrangement joins TRBV20-1 to TRBJ1-3; no firm D call. Germline CDR1 is DFQATT and CDR2 is SNEGSKA (reference sequence). Between the trimmed V and J ends, which lost 3 bases and 2 bases, there was a span of 8 bases. The CDR3 is 13 residues long. Written as DNA, the CDR3 is TGCAGTGCTAGTGGGATGCCTGGAAACACCATATATTTT. Residues: CSASGMPGNTIYF.

J is TRBJ2-3 and V is TRBV20-1, with D perhaps TRBD2 (7 bases). Germline values: CDR1 DFQATT, CDR2 SNEGSKA (reference sequence). CDR3 size: 14 residues. Trimming pared 6 bases from V and 2 bases from J, leaving 15 bases between. CDR3 loop: CSALLGGDTDTQYF. In nucleotides, the CDR3 is TGCAGTGCCCTATTAGGGGGGGACACAGATACGCAGTATTTT.

Comments on this clonotype: A much larger clone differs from this one at a single base, so this may be a read error. J is TRBJ2-5 and V is TRBV25-1; the D gene is possibly TRBD1 (5 bases). Germline values: CDR1 MGHDK, CDR2 SYGVNS. The length of the CDR3 is 14 residues. The CDR3 is CASGESPRAETQYF. As DNA, the CDR3 is TGTGCCAGCGGTGAATCTCCCAGGGCGGAGACCCAGTACTTC.

The rearrangement joins TRBV6-5 to TRBJ2-7; perhaps TRBD2 as D (6 bases). The DNA end favors TRBJ2-5, so the J call may be wrong. CDR3 length: 16 residues. Germline CDR1 MNHEY, CDR2 SVGAGI. The CDR3 DNA sequence: TGTGCCAGCAGTTACCGAGGAGGGGCCGCGACGGAGACCCAGTACTTC. It translates to CASSYRGGAATETQYF.

The rearrangement joins TRBV20-1 to TRBJ2-5, with D possibly TRBD2 on 6 matching bases. This CDR3 has 13 residues. Germline V CDR1 and CDR2: DFQATT, SNEGSKA (reference sequence). The ends were cut back, 5 bases at V and 2 bases at J, with 12 bases in the middle. CDR3 region: CSAGRLRQETQYF. Written as DNA, the CDR3 is TGCAGTGCTGGGAGGCTCCGGCAAGAGACCCAGTACTTC.

The rearrangement joins TRBV4-1 to TRBJ1-2; D may be TRBD1 (6 bases). Trimming took 1 base from V and 6 from J, leaving 15 bases between them. The CDR3 length is 15 residues. In germline, CDR1 is MGHRA, CDR2 YSYEKL. As DNA, the CDR3 is TGCGCCAGCAGCCAAGTCCGACAGGAAAAGGATGGCTACACCTTC. Residues: CASSQVRQEKDGYTF.

V gene TRBV11-2 combines with J gene TRBJ2-7; D may match TRBD1 or TRBD2 (5 bases each). The V end lost 0 bases, the J end lost 5 bases, and 8 bases lay between the germline ends. The CDR3 loop spans 13 amino acids. Germline loops: CDR1 SGHAT, CDR2 FQNNGV. The CDR3 region is CASSLDGGNEQYF. The CDR3 coding sequence is TGTGCCAGCAGCTTAGATGGGGGAAACGAGCAGTACTTC. The full variable domain, rest sourced from reference TRBV11-2 and TRBJ2-7, is EAGVAQSPRYKIIEKRQSVAFWCNPISGHATLYWYQQILGQGPKLLIQFQNNGVVDDSQLPKDRFSAERLKGVDSTLKIQPAKLEDSAVYLCASSLDGGNEQYFGPGTRLTVT.

This clonotype was observed a handful of times. The rearrangement uses TRBV24-1 and TRBJ1-4, with D perhaps matching TRBD1 (6 bases). Between the trimmed V and J ends, which lost 0 bases and 0 bases, there was a span of 13 bases. Germline CDR1 KGHDR, CDR2 SFDVKD. The CDR3 is 18 amino acids. This chain's CDR3 is CATSDLGQIIATNEKLFF. The CDR3 coding sequence is TGTGCCACCAGTGATTTGGGACAGATAATTGCAACTAATGAAAAACTGTTTTTT.

There are a few counts of this clonotype. This rearrangement joins TRBV11-3 to TRBJ2-7, with no clear D. Between the trimmed V and J ends, which lost 2 bases and 3 bases, there was a span of 5 bases. In germline, CDR1 is SGHNT, CDR2 YENEEA. CDR3 size: 12 residues. The CDR3 protein is CASSLFNYEQYF. Here the CDR3 DNA reads TGTGCCAGCAGCTTATTCAACTACGAGCAGTACTTC.

The V and J genes are TRBV20-1 and TRBJ2-1; 7 bases match TRBD2. The CDR3 has 17 residues. Germline-derived CDR1 and CDR2 are DFQATT and SNEGSKA (reference sequence). In DNA, the CDR3 is TGCAGGGCCGCTAGCGGCCGGGTCGCCTCCTCCTACAATGAGCAGTTCTTC. It translates to CRAASGRVASSYNEQFF.

The CDR3 DNA follows: TGCAGTGCCACCATAGCAGATACGCAGTATTTT. It codes for CSATIADTQYF. The chain is built from TRBV20-1 and TRBJ2-3, with D unresolved. The germline V gene has CDR1 DFQATT and CDR2 SNEGSKA (reference sequence). The length of the CDR3 is 11 residues. Trimming stripped 6 bases from V and 4 bases from J, with 8 bases between.

The chain recombines TRBV20-1 with TRBJ1-1; 12 bases map to TRBD1. The CDR3 spans 15 residues. The ends lost 6 bases at V and 7 bases at J; junction bases unmatched: 12. Per the germline V gene, CDR1 is DFQATT and CDR2 is SNEGSKA (reference sequence). CDR3 DNA sequence: TGCAGTGCCCCTCCGCCGGGACAGGGGGCGCGTGAAGCTTTCTTT. Translation: CSAPPPGQGAREAFF.

This clonotype came up a few times. The J gene is TRBJ2-5, the V gene TRBV2; D is ambiguous. The tail of the sequence fits TRBJ2-7 better, so the J call may be wrong. CDR1 SNHLY and CDR2 FYNNEI come from the germline V gene. The CDR3 sequence is 12 residues long. CDR3 sequence: CATQSRNYEQYF. DNA for the CDR3: TGTGCCACACAAAGCCGCAACTACGAGCAGTACTTC.

The chain employs TRBV18 and TRBJ2-7; 7 bases map to TRBD1. V shed 3 bases, J shed 7 bases, and the junction held 9 bases outside the gene matches. Germline V gene sequence: CDR1 KGHSH, CDR2 LQKENI. The CDR3 contains 14 residues. The CDR3 DNA follows: TGTGCCAGCTCACCGGGACAGCGACTTGGAGAGCAGTACTTC. Residues: CASSPGQRLGEQYF.

The sample holds a few counts of this clonotype. The V and J genes are TRBV28 and TRBJ1-2; 10 bases map to TRBD1. This CDR3 region has 17 residues. The V gene's germline CDR1 is MDHEN and CDR2 SYDVKM. V was pared by 6 bases and J by 4 bases, with 14 bases of the junction left unmatched. The CDR3 nucleotides read TGTGCCAGCAGCGGGACCGGGACAGGGGATCGGTCCTATGGCTACACCTTC. Translated, it gives CASSGTGTGDRSYGYTF.